This is a list of T cell receptor beta chains from one sample in a study of shared clonotypes between healthy human individuals. Repertoires were generated with immunoSEQ multiplex PCR, while TCRdb's copy carries only in-frame clones and drops some. The data hold fewer than 700,000 clones, with roughly 95% observed a single time. Sequenced material: naive CD8+ T cells sorted from blood. All receptors derive from a woman in her twenties or thirties in good health. Each CDR3 is given without its conserved first and last residue.

j_call,v_call,cdr3_aa
TRBJ1-5,TRBV6-5,ASSYIVAGGNQPQH
TRBJ2-7,TRBV27,ASSHDISYEQY
TRBJ2-5,TRBV19,ASSIWGAGETQY
TRBJ1-2,TRBV28,ASSLVLRDGSHYGYT
TRBJ2-6,TRBV28,ASSFISVDISGANVLT
TRBJ2-1,TRBV7-9,ASSLDFISYNEQF
TRBJ2-5,TRBV6-5,ASSYYRSKETQY
TRBJ2-7,TRBV18,ASSPVGTGKTYEQY
TRBJ1-2,TRBV27,ASSQNNRVWSLSGYT
TRBJ2-3,TRBV11-2,ASRQHGPRSTDTQY
TRBJ2-2,TRBV5-4,ASSFSVLPMNTGELF
TRBJ2-1,TRBV15,ATSRSSYNEQF
TRBJ1-5,TRBV13,ASSLKGQPQH
TRBJ2-3,TRBV10-3,AISESRGGAASTDTQY
TRBJ2-1,TRBV11-3,ASSLDTSRSSYNEQF
TRBJ1-2,TRBV6-5,ASSYGGGEGYT
TRBJ2-1,TRBV6-1,ASSVGTYNEQF
TRBJ1-5,TRBV27,ASSLGRQQPQH
TRBJ2-3,TRBV7-9,ASSVGVAGGPTDTQY
TRBJ2-2,TRBV7-2,ASSPLAGGPAVWELF
TRBJ1-2,TRBV6-5,ASSYSKAALYGYT
TRBJ2-5,TRBV30,AWRGWSSQETQY
TRBJ2-3,TRBV27,ASSLLQAPLNTDTQY
TRBJ1-2,TRBV19,ASSSDSGINYGYT
TRBJ2-2,TRBV29-1,SVEGTVVGELF
TRBJ2-1,TRBV28,ASSPLTSGIYNEQF
TRBJ1-1,TRBV13,ASSLVLGAGGTEAF
TRBJ2-1,TRBV9,ASSVVSTEQF
TRBJ2-7,TRBV11-2,ASRYSGAYEQY
TRBJ1-4,TRBV13,ASSPGGSGNEKLF
TRBJ1-1,TRBV19,ASSIVHRGISRYAF
TRBJ2-3,TRBV9,ASSVSSGRSRSTDTQY
TRBJ2-7,TRBV6-1,ASSVLRESYEQY
TRBJ2-3,TRBV27,ASRGLNWGTDTQY
TRBJ1-1,TRBV5-1,ASSLEVTGGAAF
TRBJ1-4,TRBV13,ASSLARGSNEKLF
TRBJ2-7,TRBV9,ASSVGSGVSYEQY
TRBJ1-2,TRBV7-8,ASSAYRGIAYGYT
TRBJ2-1,TRBV5-1,ASGQNNEQF
TRBJ2-1,TRBV5-4,ASSHQWSGSSYNEQF
TRBJ2-1,TRBV7-9,ASSLVWESQGYEQF
TRBJ1-5,TRBV27,ASSPHTYQPQH
TRBJ2-4,TRBV5-1,ASSGGLGNIQY
TRBJ2-1,TRBV19,ASRTSGYNEQF
TRBJ2-7,TRBV13,ASSLGPSGGTLYEQY
TRBJ1-1,TRBV2,ASSPVDRVETEAF
TRBJ2-7,TRBV13,ASSSIALAGGPSGYEQY
TRBJ2-7,TRBV4-3,ASSQPDRSVY
TRBJ2-1,TRBV18,ASSPPSFSGTAYNEQF
TRBJ2-1,TRBV13,ASSPASGTPNEQF